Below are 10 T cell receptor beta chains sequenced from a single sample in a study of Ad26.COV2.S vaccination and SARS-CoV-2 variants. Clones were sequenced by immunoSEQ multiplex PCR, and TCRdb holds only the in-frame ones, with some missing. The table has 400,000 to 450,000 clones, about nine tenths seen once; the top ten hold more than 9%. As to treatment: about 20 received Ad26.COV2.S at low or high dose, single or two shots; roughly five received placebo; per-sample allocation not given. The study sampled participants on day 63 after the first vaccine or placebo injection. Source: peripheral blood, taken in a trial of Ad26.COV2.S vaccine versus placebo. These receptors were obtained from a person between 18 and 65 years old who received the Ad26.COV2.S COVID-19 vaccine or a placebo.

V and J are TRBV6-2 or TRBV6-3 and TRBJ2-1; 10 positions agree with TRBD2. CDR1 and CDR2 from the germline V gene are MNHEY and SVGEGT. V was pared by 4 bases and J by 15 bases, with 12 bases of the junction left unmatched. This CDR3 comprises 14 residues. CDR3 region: CASSSLLSLAGVFF. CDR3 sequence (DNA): TGTGCCAGCAGTTCCCTATTATCGCTAGCGGGAGTGTTCTTC.

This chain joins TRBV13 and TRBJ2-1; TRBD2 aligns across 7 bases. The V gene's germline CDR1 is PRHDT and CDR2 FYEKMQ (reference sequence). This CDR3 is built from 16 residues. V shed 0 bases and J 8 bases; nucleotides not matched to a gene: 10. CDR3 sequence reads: CASSLGHGLAVHEQFF. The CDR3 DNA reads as TGTGCCAGCAGCTTAGGCCATGGGCTAGCGGTCCATGAGCAGTTCTTC.

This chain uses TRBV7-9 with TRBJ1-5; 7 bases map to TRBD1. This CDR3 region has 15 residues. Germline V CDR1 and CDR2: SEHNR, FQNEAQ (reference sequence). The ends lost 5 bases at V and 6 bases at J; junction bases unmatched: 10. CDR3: CASSQGDGLFQPQHF. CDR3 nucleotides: TGTGCCAGCAGCCAGGGGGACGGACTGTTTCAGCCCCAGCATTTT.

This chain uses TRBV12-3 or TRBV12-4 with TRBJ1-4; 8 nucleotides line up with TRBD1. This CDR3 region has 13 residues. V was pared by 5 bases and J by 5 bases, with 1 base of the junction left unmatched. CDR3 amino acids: CASSGQGNEKLFF. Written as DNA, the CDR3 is TGTGCCAGCAGTGGACAGGGCAATGAAAAACTGTTTTTT.

CDR3 sequence (DNA): TGTGCCAGCAGCCTTTCACAGAGTCAGGTGCCCTACGAGCAGTACTTC. It encodes CASSLSQSQVPYEQYF. The J gene is TRBJ2-7, the V gene TRBV3-1 (or the pseudogene TRBV3-2); D is ambiguous. CDR1 is LGHDT, CDR2 YNNKEL, per germline (reference sequence). This CDR3 has 16 residues. Trimming left V 4 bases short and J 2 bases short, with 18 bases between.

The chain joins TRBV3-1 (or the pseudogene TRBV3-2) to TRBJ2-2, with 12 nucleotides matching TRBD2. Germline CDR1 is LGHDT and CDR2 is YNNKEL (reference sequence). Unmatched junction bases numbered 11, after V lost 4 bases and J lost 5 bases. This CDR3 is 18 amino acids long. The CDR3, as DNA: TGTGCCAGCAGCCGCTATTTGACTAGCGGGAGCGGGACCGGGGAGCTGTTTTTT. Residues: CASSRYLTSGSGTGELFF.

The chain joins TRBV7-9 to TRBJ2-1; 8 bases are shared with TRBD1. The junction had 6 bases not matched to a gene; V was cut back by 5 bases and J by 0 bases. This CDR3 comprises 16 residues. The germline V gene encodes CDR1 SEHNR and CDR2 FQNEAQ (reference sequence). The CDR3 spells CASSAHRGSSYNEQFF. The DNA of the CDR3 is TGTGCCAGCAGCGCCCACAGGGGGAGCTCCTACAATGAGCAGTTCTTC.

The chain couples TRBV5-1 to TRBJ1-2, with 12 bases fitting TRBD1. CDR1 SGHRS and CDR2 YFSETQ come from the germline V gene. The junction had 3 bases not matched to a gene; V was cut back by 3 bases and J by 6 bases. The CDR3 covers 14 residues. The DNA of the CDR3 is TGCGCCAGCAGCTGGGACAGGGGGCGGGATGGCTACACCTTC. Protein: CASSWDRGRDGYTF.

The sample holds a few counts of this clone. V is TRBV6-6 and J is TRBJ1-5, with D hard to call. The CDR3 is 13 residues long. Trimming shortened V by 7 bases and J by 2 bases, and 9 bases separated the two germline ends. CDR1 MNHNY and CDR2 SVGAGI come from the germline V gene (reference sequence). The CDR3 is CASINKGNQPQHF. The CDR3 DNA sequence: TGTGCCAGCATCAACAAGGGCAATCAGCCCCAGCATTTT.

This chain's CDR3 is CASSQELAREQYF. The DNA of the CDR3 is TGCGCCAGCAGCCAAGAACTAGCGAGGGAGCAGTACTTC. The chain couples TRBV4-3 to TRBJ2-7; 7 nucleotides agree with TRBD2. From germline, CDR1 is LGHNA and CDR2 YSLEER. V gave up 0 bases and J gave up 7 bases; unmatched junction bases: 3. This CDR3 is built from 13 residues.